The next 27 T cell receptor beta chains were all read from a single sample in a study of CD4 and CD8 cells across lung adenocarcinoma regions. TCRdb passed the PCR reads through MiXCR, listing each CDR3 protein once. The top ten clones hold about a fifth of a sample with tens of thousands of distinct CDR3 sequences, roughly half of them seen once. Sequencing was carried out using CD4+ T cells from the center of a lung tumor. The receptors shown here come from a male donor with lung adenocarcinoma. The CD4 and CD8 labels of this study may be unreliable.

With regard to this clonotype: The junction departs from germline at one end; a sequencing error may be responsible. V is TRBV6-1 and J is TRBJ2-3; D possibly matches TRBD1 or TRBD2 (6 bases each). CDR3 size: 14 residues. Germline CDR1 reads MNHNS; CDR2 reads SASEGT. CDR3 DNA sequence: TGTGCCGGCCGTGGGGGCGGGGCCCCAGAGACGCAGTATTTT. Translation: CAGRGGGAPETQYF.

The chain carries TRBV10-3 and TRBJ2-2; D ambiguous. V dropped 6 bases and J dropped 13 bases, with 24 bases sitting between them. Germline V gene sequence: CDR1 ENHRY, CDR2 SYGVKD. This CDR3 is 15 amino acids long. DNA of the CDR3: TGTGCCATCAGACTCCAGTCCGGAATTCCAGGTGCGCTGTTTTTT. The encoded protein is CAIRLQSGIPGALFF.

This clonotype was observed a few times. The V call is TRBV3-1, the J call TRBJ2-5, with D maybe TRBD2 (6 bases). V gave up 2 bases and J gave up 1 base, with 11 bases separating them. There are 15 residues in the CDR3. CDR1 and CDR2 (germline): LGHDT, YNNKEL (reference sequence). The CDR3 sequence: CASSQNVAVQETQYF. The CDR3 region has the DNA TGTGCCAGCAGCCAAAATGTAGCGGTCCAAGAGACCCAGTACTTC.

The CDR3 here is CASSPGRVAPGTDTQYF. Written as DNA, the CDR3 is TGTGCCAGCAGTCCTGGCCGCGTAGCTCCTGGGACAGATACGCAGTACTTC. The rearrangement links TRBV27 to TRBJ2-3; 7 bases fit TRBD1. The tail of the sequence fits TRBJ2-7 better, so the J call may be wrong. The germline V gene has CDR1 MNHEY and CDR2 SMNVEV (reference sequence). CDR3 length equals 17 residues.

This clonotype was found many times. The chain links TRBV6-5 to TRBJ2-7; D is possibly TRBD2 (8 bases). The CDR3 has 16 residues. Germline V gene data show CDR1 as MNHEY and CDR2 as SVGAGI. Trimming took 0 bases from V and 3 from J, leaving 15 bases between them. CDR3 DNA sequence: TGTGCCAGCAGTTACTCGGTAGCGGGACAGTACTACGAGCAGTACTTC. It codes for CASSYSVAGQYYEQYF.

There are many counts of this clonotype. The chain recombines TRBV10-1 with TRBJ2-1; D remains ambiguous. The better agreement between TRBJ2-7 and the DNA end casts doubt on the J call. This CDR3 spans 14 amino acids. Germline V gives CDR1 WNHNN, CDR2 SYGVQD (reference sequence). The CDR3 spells CASSESGRYYEQYF. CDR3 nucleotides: TGCGCCAGCAGTGAGTCTGGCAGGTACTACGAGCAGTACTTC.

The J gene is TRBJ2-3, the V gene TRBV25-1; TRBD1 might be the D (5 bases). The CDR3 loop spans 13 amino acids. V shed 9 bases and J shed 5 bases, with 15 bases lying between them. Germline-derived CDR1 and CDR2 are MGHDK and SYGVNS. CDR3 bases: TGTGCCAGGGGTAAGACAGCCAAAGATACGCAGTATTTT. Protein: CARGKTAKDTQYF.

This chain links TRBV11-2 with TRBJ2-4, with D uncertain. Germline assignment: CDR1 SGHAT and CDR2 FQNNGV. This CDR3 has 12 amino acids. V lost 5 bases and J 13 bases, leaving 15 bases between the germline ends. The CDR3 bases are TGTGCCAGCAGCCAAGGGTCGGATATGCAGTACTTC. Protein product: CASSQGSDMQYF.

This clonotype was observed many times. This CDR3 reads CASSEASPGTQYF. In DNA, the CDR3 is TGTGCCAGCAGTGAAGCGTCGCCAGGTACGCAGTATTTT. The genes are TRBV6-1 and TRBJ2-3; D is ambiguous. Germline V lookup: CDR1 MNHNS, CDR2 SASEGT. Deletions cut 0 bases from V and 8 bases from J, with 9 bases between. This CDR3 region has 13 residues.

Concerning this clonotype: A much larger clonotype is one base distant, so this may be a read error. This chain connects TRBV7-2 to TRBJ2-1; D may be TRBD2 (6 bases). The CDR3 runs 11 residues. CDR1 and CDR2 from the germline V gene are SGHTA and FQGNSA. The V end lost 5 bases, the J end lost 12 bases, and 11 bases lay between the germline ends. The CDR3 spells CASSGEAGQFF. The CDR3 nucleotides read TGTGCCAGCAGCGGGGAGGCTGGGCAGTTCTTC.

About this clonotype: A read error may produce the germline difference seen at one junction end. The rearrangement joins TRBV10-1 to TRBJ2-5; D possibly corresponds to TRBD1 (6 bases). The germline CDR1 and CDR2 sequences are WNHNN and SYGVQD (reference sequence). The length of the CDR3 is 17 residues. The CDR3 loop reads CASSEGGGGCDKETQYF. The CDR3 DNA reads TGCGCCAGCAGTGAGGGGGGTGGGGGCTGTGACAAAGAGACCCAGTACTTT.

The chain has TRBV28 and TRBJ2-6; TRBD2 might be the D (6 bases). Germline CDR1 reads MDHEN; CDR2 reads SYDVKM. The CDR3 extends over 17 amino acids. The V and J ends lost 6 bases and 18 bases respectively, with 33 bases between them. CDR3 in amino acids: CASRSGRGDSGANEQTF. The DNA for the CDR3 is TGTGCCAGCAGATCCGGGAGAGGAGACTCTGGGGCCAACGAGCAGACTTTC. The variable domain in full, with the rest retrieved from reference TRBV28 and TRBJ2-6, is DVKVTQSSRYLVKRTGEKVFLECVQDMDHENMFWYRQDPGLGLRLIYFSYDVKMKEKGDIPEGYSVSREKKERFSLILESASTNQTSMYLCASRSGRGDSGANEQTFGAGSRLTVL.

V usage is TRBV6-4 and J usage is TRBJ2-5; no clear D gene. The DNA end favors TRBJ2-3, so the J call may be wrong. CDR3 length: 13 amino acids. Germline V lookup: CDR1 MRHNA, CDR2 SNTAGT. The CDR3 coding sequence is TGTGCCAGCAGTGACCGGGTCACAGATACGCAGTATTTT. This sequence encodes CASSDRVTDTQYF.

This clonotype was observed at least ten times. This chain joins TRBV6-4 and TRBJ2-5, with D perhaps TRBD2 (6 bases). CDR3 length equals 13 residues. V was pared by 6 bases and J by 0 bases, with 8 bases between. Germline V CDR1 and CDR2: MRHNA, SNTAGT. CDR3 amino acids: CASRGGHQETQYF. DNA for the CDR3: TGTGCCAGCAGGGGGGGACACCAAGAGACCCAGTACTTC.

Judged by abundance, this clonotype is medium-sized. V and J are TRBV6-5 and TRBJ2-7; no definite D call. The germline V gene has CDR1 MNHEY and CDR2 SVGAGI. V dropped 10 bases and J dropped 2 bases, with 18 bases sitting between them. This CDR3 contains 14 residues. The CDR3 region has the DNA TGTGCCACCGCACCTATGAGCGTAGCCTACGAGCAGTACTTC. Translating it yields CATAPMSVAYEQYF.

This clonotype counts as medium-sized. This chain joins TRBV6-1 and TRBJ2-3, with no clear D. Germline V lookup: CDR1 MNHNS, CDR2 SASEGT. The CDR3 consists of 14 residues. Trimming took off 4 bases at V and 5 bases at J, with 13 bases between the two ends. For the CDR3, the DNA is TGTGCCAGCAGTGCCCAGTGGCTTCGAGATACGCAGTATTTT. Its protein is CASSAQWLRDTQYF.

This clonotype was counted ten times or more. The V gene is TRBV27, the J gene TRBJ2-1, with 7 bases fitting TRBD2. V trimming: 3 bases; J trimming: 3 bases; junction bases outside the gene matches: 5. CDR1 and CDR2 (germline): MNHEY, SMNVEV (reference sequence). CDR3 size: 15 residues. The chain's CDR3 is CASSFTGTNYNEQFF. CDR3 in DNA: TGTGCCAGCAGTTTCACCGGGACTAACTACAATGAGCAGTTCTTC.

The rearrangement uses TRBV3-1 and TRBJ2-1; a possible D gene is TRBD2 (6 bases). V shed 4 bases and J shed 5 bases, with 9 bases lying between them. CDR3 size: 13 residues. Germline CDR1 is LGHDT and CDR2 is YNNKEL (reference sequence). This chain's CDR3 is CASSLIADNEQFF. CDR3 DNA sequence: TGTGCCAGCAGCCTCATAGCGGACAATGAGCAGTTCTTC.

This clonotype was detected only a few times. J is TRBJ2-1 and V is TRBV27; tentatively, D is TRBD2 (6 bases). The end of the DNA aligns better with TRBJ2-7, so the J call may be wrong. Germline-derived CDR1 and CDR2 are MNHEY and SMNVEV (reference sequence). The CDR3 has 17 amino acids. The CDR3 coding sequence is TGTGCCAGCAGTTTATTAAAAGGAGGGAGCCACTTGGGAGAGCAGTACTTC. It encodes CASSLLKGGSHLGEQYF.

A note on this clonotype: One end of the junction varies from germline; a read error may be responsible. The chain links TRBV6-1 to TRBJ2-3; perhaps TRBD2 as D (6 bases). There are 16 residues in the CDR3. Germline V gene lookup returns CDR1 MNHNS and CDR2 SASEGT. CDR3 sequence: CASSGIGTDATDTQYF. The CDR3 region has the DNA TGTGCCAGCAGTGGTATCGGGACTGATGCCACAGACACGCAGTATTTC.

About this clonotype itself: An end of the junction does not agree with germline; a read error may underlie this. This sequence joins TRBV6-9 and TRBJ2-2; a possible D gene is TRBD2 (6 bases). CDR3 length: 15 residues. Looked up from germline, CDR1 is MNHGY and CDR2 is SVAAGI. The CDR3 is CAMGLQSGSTEALYF. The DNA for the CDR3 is TGTGCCATGGGACTCCAGTCCGGGAGTACAGAGGCGCTGTATTTT.

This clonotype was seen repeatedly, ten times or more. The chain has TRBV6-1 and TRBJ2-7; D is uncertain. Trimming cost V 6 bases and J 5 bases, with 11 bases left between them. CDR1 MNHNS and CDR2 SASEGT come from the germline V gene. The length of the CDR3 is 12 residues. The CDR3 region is CASRAPGNEQYF. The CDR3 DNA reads TGTGCCAGCAGAGCCCCTGGGAACGAGCAGTACTTC.

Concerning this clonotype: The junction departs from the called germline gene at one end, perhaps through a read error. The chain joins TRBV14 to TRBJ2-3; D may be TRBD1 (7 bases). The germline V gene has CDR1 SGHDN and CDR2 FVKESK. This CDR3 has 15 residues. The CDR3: CAGGQGGGDKDTQYF. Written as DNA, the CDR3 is TGTGCCGGGGGGCAAGGGGGCGGGGACAAAGATACGCAGTATTTC.

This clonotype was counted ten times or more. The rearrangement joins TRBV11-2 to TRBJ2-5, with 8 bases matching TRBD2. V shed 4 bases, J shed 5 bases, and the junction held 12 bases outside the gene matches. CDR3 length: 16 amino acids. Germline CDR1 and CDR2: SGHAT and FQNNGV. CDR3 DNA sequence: TGTGCCAGCAGCTGGTTTGCGGGACTAGATAAGGAGACCCAGTACTTC. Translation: CASSWFAGLDKETQYF.

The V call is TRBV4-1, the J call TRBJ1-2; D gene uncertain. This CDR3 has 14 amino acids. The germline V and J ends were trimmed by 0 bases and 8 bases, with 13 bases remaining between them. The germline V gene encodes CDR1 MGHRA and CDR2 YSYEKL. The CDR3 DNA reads TGCGCCAGCAGCCAAGAAGTATTAGGGAACGGCTACACCTTC. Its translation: CASSQEVLGNGYTF.

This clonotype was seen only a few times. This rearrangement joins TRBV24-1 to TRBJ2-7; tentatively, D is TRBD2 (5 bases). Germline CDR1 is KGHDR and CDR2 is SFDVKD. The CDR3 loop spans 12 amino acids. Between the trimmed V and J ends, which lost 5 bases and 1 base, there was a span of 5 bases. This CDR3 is CATSAGSYEQYF. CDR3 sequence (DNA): TGTGCCACCAGTGCGGGATCCTACGAGCAGTACTTC.

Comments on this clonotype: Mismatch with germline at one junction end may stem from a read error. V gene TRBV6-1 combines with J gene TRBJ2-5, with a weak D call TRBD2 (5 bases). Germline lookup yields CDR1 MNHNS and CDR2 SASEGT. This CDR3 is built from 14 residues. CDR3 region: CAGSGARGQDTQYF. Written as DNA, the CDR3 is TGTGCGGGGAGCGGCGCCCGTGGCCAAGATACCCAGTACTTT.